Here is one T cell receptor (beta chain) with its context. The sample is drawn from a study of T-cell reconstitution after alpha-beta-depleted transplantation in children. From germline, CDR1 is SGHRS and CDR2 YFSETQ. V dropped 2 bases and J dropped 2 bases, with 14 bases sitting between them. The CDR3 is 15 residues long. Library preparation (for TCRbeta) was performed with unique molecular identifiers. Each CDR3 protein gets one entry after TCRdb re-called the PCR reads with MiXCR. The sample contains about 610,000 distinct CDR3 sequences, roughly a tenth of which appear only once. The sample in question was PBMCs from the stem cell graft donor, obtained from the stem cell graft. The clonotype comes from a human donor who donated a stem cell graft to a child with acute myeloid leukemia. This chain joins TRBV5-1 and TRBJ2-7, with a tentative D call TRBD1 (8 bases). Written as DNA, the CDR3 is TGCGCCAGCAGCTTCACAGCGGGACAGGCCTACGAGCAGTACTTC. This codes for CASSFTAGQAYEQYF.